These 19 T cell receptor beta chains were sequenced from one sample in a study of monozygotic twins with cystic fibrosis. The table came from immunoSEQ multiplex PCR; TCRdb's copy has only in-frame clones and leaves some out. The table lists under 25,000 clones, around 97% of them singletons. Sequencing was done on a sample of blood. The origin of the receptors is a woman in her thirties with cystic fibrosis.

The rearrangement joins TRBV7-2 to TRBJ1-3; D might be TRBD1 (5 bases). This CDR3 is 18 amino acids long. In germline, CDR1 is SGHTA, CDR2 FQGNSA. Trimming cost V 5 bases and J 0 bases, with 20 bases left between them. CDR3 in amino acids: CASSLRRGGGSSGNTIYF. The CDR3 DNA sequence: TGTGCCAGCAGCCTCAGGCGAGGTGGGGGGAGCTCTGGAAACACCATATATTTT.

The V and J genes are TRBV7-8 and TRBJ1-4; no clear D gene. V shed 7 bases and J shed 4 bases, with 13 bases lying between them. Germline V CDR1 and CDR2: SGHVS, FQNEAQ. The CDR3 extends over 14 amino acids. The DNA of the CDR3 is TGTGCCAGCACCCTCTTAGGACTTAATGAAAAACTGTTTTTT. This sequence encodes CASTLLGLNEKLFF.

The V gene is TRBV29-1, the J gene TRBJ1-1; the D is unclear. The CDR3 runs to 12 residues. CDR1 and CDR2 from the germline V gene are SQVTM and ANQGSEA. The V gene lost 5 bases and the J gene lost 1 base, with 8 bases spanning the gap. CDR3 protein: CSVKSTNTEAFF. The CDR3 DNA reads TGCAGCGTTAAAAGCACGAACACTGAAGCTTTCTTT.

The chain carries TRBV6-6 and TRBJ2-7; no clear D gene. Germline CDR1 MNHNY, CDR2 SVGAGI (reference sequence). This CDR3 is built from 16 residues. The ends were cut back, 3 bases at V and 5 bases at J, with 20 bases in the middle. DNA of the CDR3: TGTGCCAGCAGTTATTATTCCCTCCCGGGTATCGACGAGCAGTACTTC. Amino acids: CASSYYSLPGIDEQYF.

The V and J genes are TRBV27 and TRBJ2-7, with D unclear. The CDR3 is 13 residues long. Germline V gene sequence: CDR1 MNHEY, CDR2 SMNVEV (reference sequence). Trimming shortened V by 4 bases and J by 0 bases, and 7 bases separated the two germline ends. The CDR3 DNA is TGTGCCAGCAGTTGGGATCCCTCCTACGAGCAGTACTTC. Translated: CASSWDPSYEQYF.

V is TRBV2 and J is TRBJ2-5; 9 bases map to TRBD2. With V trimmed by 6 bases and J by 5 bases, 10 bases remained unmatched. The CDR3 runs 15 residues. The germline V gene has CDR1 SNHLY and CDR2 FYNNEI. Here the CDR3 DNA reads TGTGCCAGCAGGGCCGGGACTAGCAAGGGGGAGACCCAGTACTTC. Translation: CASRAGTSKGETQYF. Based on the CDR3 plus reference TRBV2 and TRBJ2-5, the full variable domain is EPEVTQTPSHQVTQMGQEVILRCVPISNHLYFYWYRQILGQKVEFLVSFYNNEISEKSEIFDDQFSVERPDGSNFTLKIRSTKLEDSAMYFCASRAGTSKGETQYFGPGTRLLVL.

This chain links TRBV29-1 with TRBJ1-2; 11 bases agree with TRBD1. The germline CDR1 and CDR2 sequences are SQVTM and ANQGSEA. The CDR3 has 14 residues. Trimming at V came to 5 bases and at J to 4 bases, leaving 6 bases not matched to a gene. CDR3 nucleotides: TGCAGCGTTATCTCCGGGACAGGGGGCTATGGCTACACCTTC. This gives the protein CSVISGTGGYGYTF.

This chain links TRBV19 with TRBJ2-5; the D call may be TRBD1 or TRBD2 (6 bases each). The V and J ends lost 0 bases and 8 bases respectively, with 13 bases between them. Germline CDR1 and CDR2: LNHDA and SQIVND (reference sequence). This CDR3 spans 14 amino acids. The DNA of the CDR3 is TGTGCCAGTAGTATAGACCATATGGGGGGCACCCAGTACTTC. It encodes CASSIDHMGGTQYF.

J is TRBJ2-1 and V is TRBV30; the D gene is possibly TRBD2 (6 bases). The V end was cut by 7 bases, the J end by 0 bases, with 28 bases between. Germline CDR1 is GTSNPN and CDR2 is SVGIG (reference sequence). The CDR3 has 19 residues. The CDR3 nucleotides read TGTGCCTATAGATTGCCGGGACTCCGGTGGGTAAGCTCCTACAATGAGCAGTTCTTC. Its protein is CAYRLPGLRWVSSYNEQFF.

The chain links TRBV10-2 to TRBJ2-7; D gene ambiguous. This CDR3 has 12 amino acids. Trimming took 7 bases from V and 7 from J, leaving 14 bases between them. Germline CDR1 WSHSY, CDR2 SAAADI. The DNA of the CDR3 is TGCGCCAGCACCGATCGCGTGGGGGAGCAGTACTTC. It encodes CASTDRVGEQYF.

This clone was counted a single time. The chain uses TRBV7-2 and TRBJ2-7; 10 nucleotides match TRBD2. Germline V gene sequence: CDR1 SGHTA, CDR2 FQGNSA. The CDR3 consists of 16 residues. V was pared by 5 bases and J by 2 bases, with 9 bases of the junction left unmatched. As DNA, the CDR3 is TGTGCCAGCAGCCCTTGGGCTAGCGGGGGCCCCTACGAGCAGTACTTC. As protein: CASSPWASGGPYEQYF.

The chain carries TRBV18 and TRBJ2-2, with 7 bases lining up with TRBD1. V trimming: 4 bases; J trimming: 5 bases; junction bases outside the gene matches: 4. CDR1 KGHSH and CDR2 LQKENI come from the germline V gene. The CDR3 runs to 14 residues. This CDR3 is CASSLSQGTGELFF. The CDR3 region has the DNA TGTGCCAGCTCACTCTCACAGGGGACCGGGGAGCTGTTTTTT.

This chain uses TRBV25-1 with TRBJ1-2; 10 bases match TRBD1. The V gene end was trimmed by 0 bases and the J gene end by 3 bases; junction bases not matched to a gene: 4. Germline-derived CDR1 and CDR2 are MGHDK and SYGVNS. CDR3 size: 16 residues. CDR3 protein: CASSEYLGTGDYGYTF. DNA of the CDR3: TGTGCCAGCAGTGAATATTTGGGGACAGGGGACTATGGCTACACCTTC.

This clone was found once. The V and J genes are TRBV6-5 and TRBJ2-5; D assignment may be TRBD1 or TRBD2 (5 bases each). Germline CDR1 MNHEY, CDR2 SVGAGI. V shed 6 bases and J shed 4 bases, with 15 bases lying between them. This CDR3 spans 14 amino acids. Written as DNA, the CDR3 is TGTGCCAGCAGATTGGGGGTTCGGGGAGAGACCCAGTACTTC. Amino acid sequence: CASRLGVRGETQYF.

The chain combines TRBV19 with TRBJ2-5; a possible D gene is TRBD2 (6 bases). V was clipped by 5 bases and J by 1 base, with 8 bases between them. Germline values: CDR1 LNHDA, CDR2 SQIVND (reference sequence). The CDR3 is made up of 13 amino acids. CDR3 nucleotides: TGTGCCAGTAGTCCGGGACTCCAAGAGACCCAGTACTTC. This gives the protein CASSPGLQETQYF.

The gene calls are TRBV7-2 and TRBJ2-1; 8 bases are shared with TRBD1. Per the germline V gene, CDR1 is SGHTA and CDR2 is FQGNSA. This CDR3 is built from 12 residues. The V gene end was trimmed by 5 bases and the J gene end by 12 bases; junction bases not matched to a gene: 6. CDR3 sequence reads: CASSIDRGGQFF. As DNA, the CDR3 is TGTGCCAGCAGCATCGACAGGGGAGGGCAGTTCTTC.

CDR3 amino acids: CASSLRLGQGGYGYTF. The CDR3 nucleotides read TGTGCCAGCAGTTTAAGATTGGGACAGGGAGGGTATGGCTACACCTTC. The V call is TRBV27, the J call TRBJ1-2, with 9 bases fitting TRBD1. The V gene end was trimmed by 2 bases and the J gene end by 5 bases; junction bases not matched to a gene: 9. The CDR3 loop spans 16 amino acids. CDR1 is MNHEY and CDR2 is SMNVEV in the germline V gene (reference sequence).

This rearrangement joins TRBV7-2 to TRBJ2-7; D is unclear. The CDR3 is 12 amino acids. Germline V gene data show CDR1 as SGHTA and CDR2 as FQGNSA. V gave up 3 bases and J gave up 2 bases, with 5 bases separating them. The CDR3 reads CASSFIPYEQYF. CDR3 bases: TGTGCCAGCAGCTTCATACCCTACGAGCAGTACTTC.

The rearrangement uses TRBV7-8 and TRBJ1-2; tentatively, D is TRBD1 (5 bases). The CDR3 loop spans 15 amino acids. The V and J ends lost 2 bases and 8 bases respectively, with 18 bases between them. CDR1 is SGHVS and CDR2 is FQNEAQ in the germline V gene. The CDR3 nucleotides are TGTGCCAGCAGCTTATCAGGGAATCCAGGTCGAGGCTACACCTTC. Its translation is CASSLSGNPGRGYTF.